This T cell receptor beta chain was obtained from a study of T-cell reconstitution after alpha-beta-depleted transplantation in children. In this sample, this clonotype turned up many times. Unique molecular identifiers were used to barcode this TCRbeta library. TCRdb reprocessed the PCR reads via MiXCR and lists one record per CDR3 protein. The data contain approximately 83,000 distinct CDR3 sequences, 7% to 9% of them singletons. V lost 4 bases and J lost 4, with 17 bases in between. Germline V lookup: CDR1 LGHNA, CDR2 YNFKEQ. CDR3 length equals 16 residues. V usage is TRBV4-2 and J usage is TRBJ1-3; D perhaps matches TRBD1 (5 bases). The TCR comes from a human donor who donated a stem cell graft to a child with congenital amegakaryocytic thrombocytopenia. The material was PBMCs from the stem cell graft donor, obtained from the stem cell graft. The CDR3 reads CASSLGSRGSGNTIYF. CDR3 DNA sequence: TGTGCCAGCAGCCTAGGTAGTCGGGGGTCAGGAAACACCATATATTTT.